This TCR beta chain derives from a study of cytomegalovirus exposure and HLA in healthy donors. General study findings and limits: In an earlier analysis, productive rearrangement rates for most beta V segments clustered near 87% or 30%.

The PCR contained 60 Vbeta and 13 Jbeta primers. Libraries were prepared by immunoSEQ multiplex PCR; TCRdb keeps only in-frame clonotypes and omits some of them. The sample shows about 100,000 clones, approximately 80% of them seen only once. On this clone: The antigen remains unidentified.

The sequenced material came from PBMCs. The clonotype originates from a woman aged 70-85 years in good health and CMV-seropositive.

CDR3 DNA: TGTGCCAGCAGCCCTATGGGGGGTCAGAGGACCTACGAGCAGTACTTC. It codes for CASSPMGGQRTYEQYF. V usage is TRBV11-3 and J usage is TRBJ2-7, with D maybe TRBD2 (6 bases). The V end was cut by 5 bases, the J end by 2 bases, with 19 bases between. The CDR3 loop spans 16 amino acids. Germline CDR1 and CDR2: SGHNT and YENEEA.